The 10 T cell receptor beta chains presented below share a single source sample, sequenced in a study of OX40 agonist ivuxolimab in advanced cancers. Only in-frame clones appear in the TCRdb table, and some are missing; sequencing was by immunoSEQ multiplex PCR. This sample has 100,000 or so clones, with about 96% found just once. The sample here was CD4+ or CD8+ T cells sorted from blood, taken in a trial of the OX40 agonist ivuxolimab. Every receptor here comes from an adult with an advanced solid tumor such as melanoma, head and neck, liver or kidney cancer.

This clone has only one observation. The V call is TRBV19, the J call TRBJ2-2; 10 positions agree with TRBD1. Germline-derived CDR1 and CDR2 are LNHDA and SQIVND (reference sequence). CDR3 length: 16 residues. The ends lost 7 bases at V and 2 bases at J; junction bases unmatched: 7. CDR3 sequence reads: CASTWGQGYNTGELFF. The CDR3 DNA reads TGTGCCAGTACCTGGGGACAGGGGTACAACACCGGGGAGCTGTTTTTT. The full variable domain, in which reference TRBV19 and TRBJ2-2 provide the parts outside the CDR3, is DGGITQSPKYLFRKEGQNVTLSCEQNLNHDAMYWYRQDPGQGLRLIYYSQIVNDFQKGDIAEGYSVSREKKESFPLTVTSAQKNPTAFYLCASTWGQGYNTGELFFGEGSRLTVL.

CDR3 DNA sequence: TGTGCCAGCAGCCGTGAAGACAGGGGTCAGCCCCAGCATTTT. Amino acids: CASSREDRGQPQHF. The V and J genes are TRBV7-9 and TRBJ1-5, with 8 bases lining up with TRBD1. The CDR3 totals 14 residues. Trimming at V came to 5 bases and at J to 6 bases, leaving 6 bases not matched to a gene. Germline assignment: CDR1 SEHNR and CDR2 FQNEAQ (reference sequence).

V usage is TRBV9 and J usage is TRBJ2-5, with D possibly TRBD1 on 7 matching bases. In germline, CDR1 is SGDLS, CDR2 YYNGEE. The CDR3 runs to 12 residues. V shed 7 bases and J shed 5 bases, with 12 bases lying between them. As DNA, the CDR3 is TGTGCCAGCGGAGGGGGCTGGGAGACCCAGTACTTC. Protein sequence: CASGGGWETQYF.

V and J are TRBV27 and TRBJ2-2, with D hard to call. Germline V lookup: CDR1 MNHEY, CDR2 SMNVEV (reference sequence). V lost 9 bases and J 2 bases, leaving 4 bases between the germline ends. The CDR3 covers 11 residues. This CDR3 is CARVNTGELFF. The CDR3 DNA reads TGTGCCAGAGTAAACACCGGGGAGCTGTTTTTT.

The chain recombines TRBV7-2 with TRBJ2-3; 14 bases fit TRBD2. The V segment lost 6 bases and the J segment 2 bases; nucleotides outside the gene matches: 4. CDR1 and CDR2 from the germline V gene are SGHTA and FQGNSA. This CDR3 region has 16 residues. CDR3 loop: CASRRTSGRNTDTQYF. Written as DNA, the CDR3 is TGTGCCAGCAGGCGGACTAGCGGGAGGAACACAGATACGCAGTATTTT.

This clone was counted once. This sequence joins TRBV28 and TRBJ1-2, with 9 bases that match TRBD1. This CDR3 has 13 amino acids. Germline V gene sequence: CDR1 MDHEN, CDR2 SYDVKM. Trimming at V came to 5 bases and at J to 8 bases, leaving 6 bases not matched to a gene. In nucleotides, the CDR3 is TGTGCCAGCAGTGAGGGACAGGGAAGCGGCTACACCTTC. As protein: CASSEGQGSGYTF.

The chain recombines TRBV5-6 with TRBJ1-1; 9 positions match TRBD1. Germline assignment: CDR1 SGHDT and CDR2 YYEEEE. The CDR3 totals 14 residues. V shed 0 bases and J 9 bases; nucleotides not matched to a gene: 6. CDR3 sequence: CASSLAGTGLKAFF. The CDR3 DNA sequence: TGTGCCAGCAGCTTGGCTGGGACAGGGCTGAAAGCTTTCTTT.

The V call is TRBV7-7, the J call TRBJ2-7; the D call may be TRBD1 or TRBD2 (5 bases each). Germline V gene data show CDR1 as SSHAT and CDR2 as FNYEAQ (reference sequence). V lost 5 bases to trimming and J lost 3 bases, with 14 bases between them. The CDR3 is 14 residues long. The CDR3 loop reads CASSPWDGFYEQYF. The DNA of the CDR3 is TGTGCCAGCAGCCCCTGGGACGGATTCTACGAGCAGTACTTC.

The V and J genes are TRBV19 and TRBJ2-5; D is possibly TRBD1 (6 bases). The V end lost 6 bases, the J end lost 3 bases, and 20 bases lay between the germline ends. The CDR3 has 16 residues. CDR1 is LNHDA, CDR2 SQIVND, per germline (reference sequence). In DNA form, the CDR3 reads TGTGCCAGTAGCCCCAGTTTCCGGGCAGGGGAAGAGACCCAGTACTTC. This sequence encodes CASSPSFRAGEETQYF.

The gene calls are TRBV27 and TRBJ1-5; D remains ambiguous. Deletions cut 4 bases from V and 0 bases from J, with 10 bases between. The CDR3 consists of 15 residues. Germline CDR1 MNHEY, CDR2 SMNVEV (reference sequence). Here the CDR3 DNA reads TGTGCCAGCAGTTGGCGGGCCTATAGCAATCAGCCCCAGCATTTT. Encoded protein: CASSWRAYSNQPQHF.